Each of the 8 T cell receptor beta chains below was sequenced from the same sample in a study of T cell responses to AZD1222 COVID-19 vaccine. Using immunoSEQ multiplex PCR, the repertoire was profiled, and TCRdb retains in-frame clones only, with some absent. The table includes some 170,000 clones, approximately 94% detected once. Specimen: peripheral blood, collected 28 days after the second AZD1222 dose. The receptors here all came from an adult who received the AZD1222 COVID-19 vaccine.

To note about this clone: Additional DNA sequences in this sample encode the identical CDR3. The chain carries TRBV14 and TRBJ1-2; no clear D. The CDR3 length is 12 residues. The V end lost 1 base, the J end lost 5 bases, and 5 bases lay between the germline ends. CDR1 is SGHDN, CDR2 FVKESK, per germline. The CDR3 DNA follows: TGTGCCAGCAGCCAAGGCGGGTATGGCTACACCTTC. The encoded protein is CASSQGGYGYTF.

The CDR3 sequence: CASSLSVYRHSNQPQHF. The CDR3 nucleotides are TGTGCCAGCAGTTTATCAGTTTACAGGCATAGCAATCAGCCCCAGCATTTT. The chain recombines TRBV28 with TRBJ1-5, with TRBD1 as a possible D gene (5 bases). Deletions cut 1 base from V and 0 bases from J, with 13 bases between. There are 17 residues in the CDR3. Germline V gene sequence: CDR1 MDHEN, CDR2 SYDVKM.

J is TRBJ2-7 and V is TRBV7-3; possibly TRBD1 or TRBD2 for D (5 bases each). The CDR3 consists of 14 residues. V was trimmed by 5 bases and J by 5 bases, leaving 16 bases between them. Germline CDR1 SGHTA, CDR2 FQGTGA. The CDR3 region has the DNA TGTGCCAGCAGCCCCGGGGACCCAGGTGACGAGCAGTACTTC. Translating it yields CASSPGDPGDEQYF.

This chain uses TRBV28 with TRBJ1-4, with D unclear. This CDR3 contains 13 residues. In germline, CDR1 is MDHEN, CDR2 SYDVKM. Deletions cut 5 bases from V and 9 bases from J, with 13 bases between. The CDR3 DNA follows: TGTGCCAGCAGTGGACCACCCCCTAAAAAACTGTTTTTT. Translation gives CASSGPPPKKLFF.

The chain employs TRBV7-2 and TRBJ1-1; D call uncertain. The CDR3 spans 17 residues. V was clipped by 1 base and J by 0 bases, with 15 bases between them. CDR1 and CDR2 from the germline V gene are SGHTA and FQGNSA. CDR3 sequence (DNA): TGTGCCAGCAGCTTAGACTACGGTCGCACTATGAACACTGAAGCTTTCTTT. It translates to CASSLDYGRTMNTEAFF.

The chain carries TRBV10-1 and TRBJ2-1, with 11 bases matching TRBD2. Germline-derived CDR1 and CDR2 are WNHNN and SYGVQD (reference sequence). This CDR3 region has 13 residues. With 4 bases clipped from V and 8 bases from J, the junction kept 1 base outside the gene matches. The DNA for the CDR3 is TGCGCCAGCAGTGTAGCGGGAGGGCATGAGCAGTTCTTC. As protein: CASSVAGGHEQFF.

The V gene is TRBV14, the J gene TRBJ1-1; D is unresolved. The V end lost 8 bases, the J end lost 2 bases, and 12 bases lay between the germline ends. The CDR3 loop spans 13 amino acids. Germline CDR1 reads SGHDN; CDR2 reads FVKESK. The DNA for the CDR3 is TGTGCCAGCCGTGCCACCGTCAACACTGAAGCTTTCTTT. Protein sequence: CASRATVNTEAFF.

The chain couples TRBV28 to TRBJ2-2, with TRBD2 matching over 10 bases. Germline V gene sequence: CDR1 MDHEN, CDR2 SYDVKM. The CDR3 is 15 residues long. Trimming at V came to 8 bases and at J to 7 bases, leaving 10 bases not matched to a gene. In DNA, the CDR3 is TGTGCCAGCGCCCTTACCGGGACTAGCGTCGGGGAGCTGTTTTTT. It is translated as CASALTGTSVGELFF.